This T cell receptor beta chain was sequenced during a study of spatial heterogeneity in lung cancer. Study-wide results and limits: For expanded intratumoral alpha and beta TCRs, counts tracked tumor mutation counts.

Sample time point: sample taken at primary tumor resection. This clonotype has a count of ten or more. The antigen remains undetermined. TCRdb reprocessed the 5' RACE reads with MiXCR, giving one entry per CDR3 protein. The sample shows around 5,000 distinct CDR3 sequences, 6% to 8.5% of them seen only once. The origin of this receptor is a male donor with early-stage non-small cell lung cancer. The sequenced sample was lung tumor tissue, obtained at surgery.

Here the CDR3 reads CASSLEGQGEAFF. The CDR3 DNA reads TGTGCCAGCAGCTTAGAGGGGCAGGGTGAAGCTTTCTTT. V gene TRBV11-2 combines with J gene TRBJ1-1, with D perhaps matching TRBD1 (5 bases). CDR1 and CDR2 (germline): SGHAT, FQNNGV. This CDR3 is built from 13 residues. Trimming left V 0 bases short and J 7 bases short, with 9 bases between.